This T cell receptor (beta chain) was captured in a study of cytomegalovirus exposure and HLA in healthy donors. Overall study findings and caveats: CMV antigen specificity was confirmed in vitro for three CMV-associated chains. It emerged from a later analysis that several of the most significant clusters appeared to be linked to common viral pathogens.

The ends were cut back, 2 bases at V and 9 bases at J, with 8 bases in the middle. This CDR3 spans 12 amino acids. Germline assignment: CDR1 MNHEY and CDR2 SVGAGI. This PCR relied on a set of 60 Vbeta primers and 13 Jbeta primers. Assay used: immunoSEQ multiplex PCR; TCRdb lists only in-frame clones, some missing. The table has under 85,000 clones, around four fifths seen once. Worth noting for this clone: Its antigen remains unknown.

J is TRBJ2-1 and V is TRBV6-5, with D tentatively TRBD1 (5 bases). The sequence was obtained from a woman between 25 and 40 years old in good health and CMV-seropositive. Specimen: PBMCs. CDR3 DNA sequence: TGTGCCAGCAGTTACGGTAGGGGTGAGCAGTTCTTC. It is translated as CASSYGRGEQFF.